This entry features one T cell receptor beta chain sequence. This clonotype is termed medium-sized (0.01 to 0.1%). Its binding antigen is unknown. No much larger clone exists at a distance of one base, and base qualities are not known. Library prep was done by PCR. The sequencer was an Illumina HiSeq 2000. TCRdb trimmed the raw reads at Q25, called clones with MiXCR and kept productive beta chains. All rows with the same CDR3 protein become a single entry with the most common DNA and genes. The sample records over 10,000 distinct CDR3 sequences, approximately 47% of which are singletons. Together, the top ten hold more than 11% of the sample. This record belongs to a study of tumor-infiltrating lymphocytes in oesophageal squamous cell carcinoma (dated by TCRdb to about 2016). The V end gives up 2 bases and the J end 8 bases, leaving 8 bases in the junction not matched to a gene. The germline V gene encodes CDR1 SGHVS and CDR2 FQNEAQ. Taken from cysteine to phenylalanine, the CDR3 has 15 residues. This entry keeps only the CDR3 DNA: 45 bases, framed from base 1.

The material sequenced was normal esophageal tissue next to the tumor. This sequence originates from a male donor with esophageal squamous cell carcinoma. The chain uses TRBV7-8 and TRBJ1-5, with 8 bases aligning to TRBD1. The nucleotide sequence is given as TGTGCCAGCAGCTTACTCCAGGGGGCGGGGGAGCCCCAGCATTTT. Its protein reads: CASSLLQGAGEPQHF. Extended through the reference TRBV7-8 and TRBJ1-5 proteins, this CDR3 yields the full variable domain: GAGVSQSPRYKVAKRGQDVALRCDPISGHVSLFWYQQALGQGPEFLTYFQNEAQLDKSGLPSDRFFAERPEGSVSTLKIQRTQQEDSAVYLCASSLLQGAGEPQHFGDGTRLSIL.